The 32 T cell receptor beta chains in this list originate from one sample, sequenced in a study of STAT5B mutations in CD4+ large granular lymphocyte leukemia. Method: immunoSEQ multiplex PCR; TCRdb's copy keeps in-frame clones and lacks some. This sample carries tens of thousands of clones, roughly 88% of them seen once, and the ten largest clones take roughly 0.98%. The sample was CD4+ T cells from blood buffy coats. The receptors stem from a human donor in good health.

The chain employs TRBV5-1 and TRBJ1-3; D is ambiguous. Germline loops: CDR1 SGHRS, CDR2 YFSETQ. The CDR3 runs to 14 residues. The ends were cut back, 0 bases at V and 2 bases at J, with 6 bases in the middle. CDR3 in amino acids: CASSLGSTGNTIYF. CDR3 DNA: TGCGCCAGCAGCTTGGGGAGTACTGGAAACACCATATATTTT.

The rearrangement joins TRBV7-9 to TRBJ2-6; D is unclear. The V end was cut by 3 bases, the J end by 4 bases, with 19 bases between. CDR1 is SEHNR, CDR2 FQNEAQ, per germline (reference sequence). This CDR3 spans 18 amino acids. The CDR3 DNA reads TGTGCCAGCAGCTTGGTCGGATTTGGACGGAGAGGGGCCAACGTCCTGACTTTC. Translating gives CASSLVGFGRRGANVLTF.

This chain connects TRBV29-1 to TRBJ1-3; the D is unclear. Trimming took off 1 base at V and 4 bases at J, with 11 bases between the two ends. Germline loops: CDR1 SQVTM, CDR2 ANQGSEA. The CDR3 extends over 14 amino acids. In DNA, the CDR3 is TGCAGCGTTGAAGGTTCAGGAACAGGAAACACCATATATTTT. Its protein product is CSVEGSGTGNTIYF.

The chain employs TRBV5-1 and TRBJ2-2; D not resolved. This CDR3 comprises 16 residues. Per the germline V gene, CDR1 is SGHRS and CDR2 is YFSETQ. V lost 3 bases, J lost 1 base, and 13 bases lay in between. The CDR3 loop reads CASSSLVAENTGELFF. In nucleotides, the CDR3 is TGCGCCAGCAGCTCCCTGGTAGCCGAGAACACCGGGGAGCTGTTTTTT.

In this sample, this clone turned up a few times. The rearrangement links TRBV6-5 to TRBJ1-6; perhaps TRBD1 as D (5 bases). The CDR3 runs 15 residues. Trimming took 2 bases from V and 12 from J, leaving 17 bases between them. From germline, CDR1 is MNHEY and CDR2 SVGAGI. Here the CDR3 reads CASSYARDADIPLHF. CDR3 sequence (DNA): TGTGCCAGCAGTTACGCTCGGGACGCAGACATACCCCTCCACTTT.

The genes are TRBV27 and TRBJ1-6; 8 bases are a match to TRBD1. There are 16 residues in the CDR3. With V trimmed by 6 bases and J by 3 bases, 7 bases remained unmatched. Germline CDR1 is MNHEY and CDR2 is SMNVEV (reference sequence). CDR3 nucleotides: TGTGCCAGCAGGATAAGACAGGGGCTCTATAATTCACCCCTCCACTTT. Translated, it gives CASRIRQGLYNSPLHF.

V usage is TRBV15 and J usage is TRBJ1-3; D is uncertain. V gave up 0 bases and J gave up 7 bases, with 16 bases separating them. The germline V gene encodes CDR1 LNHNV and CDR2 YYDKDF (reference sequence). The CDR3 is 16 residues long. The CDR3 region is CATSRDAGIPYNTIYF. CDR3 DNA: TGTGCCACCAGCAGAGATGCCGGAATACCTTATAACACCATATATTTT.

This clone was seen a few times. The CDR3 loop reads CASSQGKYYGYTF. In DNA, the CDR3 is TGTGCCAGCAGTCAGGGAAAATACTATGGCTACACCTTC. The chain uses TRBV27 and TRBJ1-2, with D possibly being TRBD1 (5 bases). This CDR3 spans 13 amino acids. V gave up 5 bases and J gave up 3 bases, with 10 bases separating them. Germline-derived CDR1 and CDR2 are MNHEY and SMNVEV (reference sequence).

This clone was seen a single time. This chain connects TRBV29-1 to TRBJ1-3, with unresolved D. The germline V gene has CDR1 SQVTM and CDR2 ANQGSEA. V lost 4 bases, J lost 4 bases, and 8 bases lay in between. The CDR3 length is 12 residues. CDR3: CSVGEGGNTIYF. Here the CDR3 DNA reads TGCAGCGTTGGGGAGGGCGGAAACACCATATATTTT.

This chain joins TRBV7-2 and TRBJ1-2, with TRBD1 as a possible D gene (5 bases). Germline-derived CDR1 and CDR2 are SGHTA and FQGNSA. Trimming left V 3 bases short and J 4 bases short, with 15 bases between. There are 15 residues in the CDR3. The CDR3 reads CASSFWDGGPYGYTF. The CDR3 nucleotides are TGTGCCAGCAGCTTTTGGGACGGGGGACCCTATGGCTACACCTTC. The variable domain in full, with the rest retrieved from reference TRBV7-2 and TRBJ1-2, is GAGVSQSPSNKVTEKGKDVELRCDPISGHTALYWYRQSLGQGLEFLIYFQGNSAPDKSGLPSDRFSAERTGGSVSTLTIQRTQQEDSAVYLCASSFWDGGPYGYTFGSGTRLTVV.

The chain joins TRBV6-4 to TRBJ1-1; D unclear. Trimming cost V 0 bases and J 4 bases, with 15 bases left between them. CDR1 and CDR2 (germline): MRHNA, SNTAGT. CDR3 length: 16 residues. The chain's CDR3 is CASSDSRALSGTEAFF. The CDR3 DNA reads TGTGCCAGCAGTGACTCGAGAGCCTTATCGGGCACTGAAGCTTTCTTT.

This rearrangement joins TRBV27 to TRBJ2-2; the match to TRBD2 covers 10 bases. This CDR3 spans 15 amino acids. Trimming cost V 2 bases and J 7 bases; bases outside gene matches: 4. Looked up from germline, CDR1 is MNHEY and CDR2 is SMNVEV (reference sequence). CDR3 DNA: TGTGCCAGCAGTTTAAGGGGACTAGCGCTCGGGGAGCTGTTTTTT. This translates into CASSLRGLALGELFF.

The V gene is TRBV11-2, the J gene TRBJ1-3; D may be TRBD1 (5 bases). V was trimmed by 5 bases and J by 7 bases, leaving 12 bases between them. The CDR3 runs to 13 residues. Germline V CDR1 and CDR2: SGHAT, FQNNGV. The CDR3 DNA reads as TGTGCCAGCAGCGAGGGGAGGAGTAACACCATATATTTT. Protein sequence: CASSEGRSNTIYF.

This clone has only one observation. This chain joins TRBV19 and TRBJ1-1; 7 nucleotides line up with TRBD1. The trim removed 2 bases at V and 0 bases at J, leaving 6 bases unmatched. Germline V gene data show CDR1 as LNHDA and CDR2 as SQIVND (reference sequence). The CDR3 covers 16 residues. CDR3 protein: CASSITTGMMNTEAFF. The CDR3 nucleotides read TGTGCCAGTAGTATAACGACAGGGATGATGAACACTGAAGCTTTCTTT.

DNA for the CDR3: TGTGCCAGCAGCTGGAGCCGGGACAGGGGGCCAAGCTTAAACTATGGCTACACCTTC. The encoded protein is CASSWSRDRGPSLNYGYTF. The rearrangement uses TRBV7-9 and TRBJ1-2, with 12 bases lining up with TRBD1. Germline CDR1 is SEHNR and CDR2 is FQNEAQ (reference sequence). The CDR3 has 19 residues. V dropped 4 bases and J dropped 2; count of bases not matched to a gene: 14.

The chain carries TRBV6-5 and TRBJ2-5; TRBD1 matches at 7 bases. This CDR3 has 12 amino acids. Trimming cost V 6 bases and J 9 bases; bases outside gene matches: 7. From germline, CDR1 is MNHEY and CDR2 SVGAGI. The CDR3: CASRQGFGAQYF. For the CDR3, the DNA is TGTGCCAGCAGACAGGGGTTTGGGGCCCAGTACTTC.

J is TRBJ1-2 and V is TRBV4-3; D is uncertain. V dropped 1 base and J dropped 4 bases, with 19 bases sitting between them. Looked up from germline, CDR1 is LGHNA and CDR2 is YSLEER. The CDR3 consists of 17 residues. CDR3 amino acids: CASSQATIRGLAYGYTF. DNA of the CDR3: TGCGCCAGCAGCCAAGCAACGATCCGAGGATTGGCCTATGGCTACACCTTC.

This clone occurred once. V gene TRBV6-1 combines with J gene TRBJ1-1, with D possibly matching TRBD1 (5 bases). Looked up from germline, CDR1 is MNHNS and CDR2 is SASEGT. The CDR3 is 16 residues long. Trimming stripped 2 bases from V and 5 bases from J, with 18 bases between. Here the CDR3 DNA reads TGTGCCAGCAGTGAATATGAATCCGCTGGGGGGACTGAAGCTTTCTTT. Its protein product is CASSEYESAGGTEAFF.

A single count supports this clone. The genes are TRBV9 and TRBJ2-3; D gene uncertain. Trimming removed 4 bases from V and 5 bases from J, with 8 bases in between. CDR3 length equals 12 residues. CDR1 and CDR2 from the germline V gene are SGDLS and YYNGEE. The CDR3 nucleotides read TGTGCCAGCAGCCGGGTTAGAGATACGCAGTATTTT. Amino acids: CASSRVRDTQYF.

The CDR3 region is CASSLIGGIRNEQFF. DNA of the CDR3: TGTGCCAGCAGCTTAATCGGCGGGATTAGGAATGAGCAGTTCTTC. The chain carries TRBV7-3 and TRBJ2-1; tentative D call: TRBD2 (6 bases). This CDR3 region has 15 residues. V was pared by 1 base and J by 7 bases, with 14 bases between. Germline V gene lookup returns CDR1 SGHTA and CDR2 FQGTGA.

The rearrangement uses TRBV5-1 and TRBJ1-1; D is undetermined. Germline V gives CDR1 SGHRS, CDR2 YFSETQ. The CDR3 covers 15 residues. The V end lost 2 bases, the J end lost 3 bases, and 14 bases lay between the germline ends. CDR3 region: CASSFAGSGDTEAFF. For the CDR3, the DNA is TGCGCCAGCAGCTTCGCCGGGAGCGGGGACACTGAAGCTTTCTTT.

This chain uses TRBV4-2 with TRBJ2-2; 11 bases are a match to TRBD2. This CDR3 is 16 amino acids long. CDR1 is LGHNA, CDR2 YNFKEQ, per germline. The V and J ends lost 5 bases and 6 bases, in that order; junction bases with no gene match: 8. CDR3 region: CASSKTSGKGAGELFF. CDR3 coding DNA: TGTGCCAGCAGCAAGACTAGCGGGAAGGGGGCCGGGGAGCTGTTTTTT.

The rearrangement uses TRBV7-2 and TRBJ2-5; TRBD2 matches at 9 bases. The CDR3 covers 15 residues. With V trimmed by 2 bases and J by 4 bases, 5 bases remained unmatched. Germline lookup yields CDR1 SGHTA and CDR2 FQGNSA. The CDR3, as DNA: TGTGCCAGCAGCTTAAGACCAGCGGGGGGAGAGACCCAGTACTTC. Amino acid sequence: CASSLRPAGGETQYF.

The gene calls are TRBV4-3 and TRBJ2-3, with unresolved D. The CDR3 loop spans 12 amino acids. Germline V gene sequence: CDR1 LGHNA, CDR2 YSLEER. Between the trimmed V and J ends, which lost 0 bases and 6 bases, there was a span of 4 bases. The CDR3 nucleotides read TGCGCCAGCAGCCAAGAGGGGGATACGCAGTATTTT. Translation gives CASSQEGDTQYF.

This clone was observed once. The J gene is TRBJ1-2, the V gene TRBV19; D gene uncertain. This CDR3 is 13 amino acids long. CDR1 LNHDA and CDR2 SQIVND come from the germline V gene (reference sequence). The germline V and J ends were trimmed by 6 bases and 9 bases, with 17 bases remaining between them. The CDR3 sequence is CASRKIVSDSYTF. CDR3 DNA: TGTGCCAGTAGGAAGATTGTTTCCGATAGCTACACCTTC.

The chain combines TRBV19 with TRBJ1-5; 12 nucleotides agree with TRBD1. V lost 8 bases to trimming and J lost 5 bases; unmatched junction nucleotides: 7. Germline values: CDR1 LNHDA, CDR2 SQIVND (reference sequence). The CDR3 has 15 amino acids. CDR3 nucleotides: TGTGCCAGTGCGGCGGGGACAGGGGGCGATCAGCCCCAGCATTTT. It encodes CASAAGTGGDQPQHF. The full variable domain, completed using reference TRBV19 and TRBJ1-5, is DGGITQSPKYLFRKEGQNVTLSCEQNLNHDAMYWYRQDPGQGLRLIYYSQIVNDFQKGDIAEGYSVSREKKESFPLTVTSAQKNPTAFYLCASAAGTGGDQPQHFGDGTRLSIL.

J is TRBJ2-7 and V is TRBV5-5; D possibly matches TRBD1 or TRBD2 (6 bases each). This CDR3 spans 14 amino acids. From germline, CDR1 is SGHKS and CDR2 YYEKEE (reference sequence). The ends were cut back, 7 bases at V and 2 bases at J, with 16 bases in the middle. CDR3 sequence reads: CASGGRSPAYEQYF. The CDR3, as DNA: TGTGCCAGCGGGGGGCGGAGTCCGGCCTACGAGCAGTACTTC. The whole variable domain, remainder taken from reference TRBV5-5 and TRBJ2-7, is DAGVTQSPTHLIKTRGQQVTLRCSPISGHKSVSWYQQVLGQGPQFIFQYYEKEERGRGNFPDRFSARQFPNYSSELNVNALLLGDSALYLCASGGRSPAYEQYFGPGTRLTVT.

The V gene is TRBV9, the J gene TRBJ1-5; 8 positions match TRBD1. The germline V gene encodes CDR1 SGDLS and CDR2 YYNGEE. Germline trimming cut 0 bases from V and 5 bases from J; bases unmatched to any gene: 4. The CDR3 consists of 15 residues. In nucleotides, the CDR3 is TGTGCCAGCAGCGTAGACGGACAGGGACATCAGCCCCAGCATTTT. This encodes CASSVDGQGHQPQHF.

The V gene is TRBV19, the J gene TRBJ1-2; no reliable D call. CDR1 is LNHDA and CDR2 is SQIVND in the germline V gene (reference sequence). The CDR3 runs to 13 residues. V lost 4 bases and J 4 bases, leaving 10 bases between the germline ends. The CDR3 sequence is CASSRGNLYGYTF. The CDR3 DNA follows: TGTGCCAGTAGTAGGGGTAATCTCTATGGCTACACCTTC.

The chain is built from TRBV4-1 and TRBJ1-4; D is possibly TRBD1 (5 bases). This CDR3 has 18 residues. Per germline, CDR1 MGHRA and CDR2 YSYEKL. Trimming removed 2 bases at V and 6 bases at J, with 22 bases between. CDR3 nucleotide sequence: TGCGCCAGCAGCCAAAGGGACTCGAGGGTGCAGTACCATGAAAAACTGTTTTTT. It translates to CASSQRDSRVQYHEKLFF.

The V call is TRBV6-5, the J call TRBJ1-2; D unclear. Between the trimmed V and J ends, which lost 5 bases and 9 bases, there was a span of 13 bases. The CDR3 loop spans 12 amino acids. Per the germline V gene, CDR1 is MNHEY and CDR2 is SVGAGI. The CDR3 region is CASSEGLGSYTF. In nucleotides, the CDR3 is TGTGCCAGCAGTGAGGGCCTGGGGAGCTACACCTTC.

The rearrangement joins TRBV14 to TRBJ1-2, with 7 nucleotides matching TRBD1. This CDR3 is built from 16 residues. Germline V CDR1 and CDR2: SGHDN, FVKESK. Trimming removed 3 bases from V and 6 bases from J; junction bases left unmatched: 13. The DNA for the CDR3 is TGTGCCAGCAGCCAGCAAAGACAGGGAGGGAGGCATGGCTACACCTTC. Translating it yields CASSQQRQGGRHGYTF. Together with reference TRBV14 and TRBJ1-2, the CDR3 gives the full variable domain: EAGVTQFPSHSVIEKGQTVTLRCDPISGHDNLYWYRRVMGKEIKFLLHFVKESKQDESGMPNNRFLAERTGGTYSTLKVQPAELEDSGVYFCASSQQRQGGRHGYTFGSGTRLTVV.